A selection of T cell receptor beta chains follows, all from one sample in a study of identical twins. TCRdb re-analysed the 5' RACE reads in MiXCR, keeping a single row per CDR3 protein. Of about 530,000 distinct CDR3 sequences in the sample, about a fifth were seen once. This sample also belongs to another study, concerning yellow fever vaccine responses in identical twins.

The sample consisted of CD4+ T cells sorted from blood. These receptors were collected from a woman under 30 in good health. The CDR3 runs from the conserved cysteine through the conserved F or W. The D gene is left open where the match is weak. A clone size is listed for some rows: how often the clone was seen (once, few, many), or a class if it is expanded.

D	V	size	J	CDR3	DNA
TRBD1	TRBV7-8	NA	TRBJ2-2	CASSGGQGWAGELFF	TGTGCCAGCAGCGGAGGACAGGGTTGGGCCGGGGAGCTGTTTTTT
NA	TRBV12-3/TRBV12-4	few	TRBJ2-3	CASSTLNTDTQYF	TGTGCCAGCAGTACGCTAAACACAGATACGCAGTATTTT
NA	TRBV3-1	NA	TRBJ2-1	CASSQGGRGQFF	TGTGCCAGCAGCCAAGGGGGGAGAGGGCAGTTCTTC
TRBD2	TRBV28	many	TRBJ2-1	CASSPTSGRYNEQFF	TGTGCCAGCAGTCCGACTAGCGGGAGATACAATGAGCAGTTCTTC
TRBD2	TRBV12-3/TRBV12-4	few	TRBJ2-1	CASRLTLGGKSYNEQFF	TGTGCCAGCAGACTAACATTGGGAGGGAAATCGTACAATGAGCAGTTCTTC
TRBD2	TRBV29-1	NA	TRBJ2-1	CSVRGLSGRPNYNEQFF	TGCAGCGTCCGCGGGCTAAGCGGGAGACCAAACTACAATGAGCAGTTCTTC
TRBD2	TRBV6-5	NA	TRBJ2-5	CASSYRTSGGETQYF	TGTGCCAGCAGTTACCGGACTAGCGGGGGAGAGACCCAGTACTTC
NA	TRBV18	few	TRBJ2-1	CASSPGAAYNEQFF	TGTGCCAGCTCACCGGGGGCCGCGTACAATGAGCAGTTCTTC
NA	TRBV6-1	few	TRBJ1-1	CASSLLGEGVTEAFF	TGTGCCAGCAGCTTGCTGGGGGAAGGAGTAACTGAAGCTTTCTTT
NA	TRBV12-3/TRBV12-4	few	TRBJ1-1	CASSLRGGFTEAFF	TGTGCCAGCAGTTTAAGAGGGGGTTTTACTGAAGCTTTCTTT
NA	TRBV12-3/TRBV12-4	few	TRBJ1-1	CASSSTPIRGTEAFF	TGTGCCAGCAGTTCGACACCCATTAGGGGCACTGAAGCTTTCTTT
TRBD2	TRBV5-1	many	TRBJ2-1	CASSLGLASGSGEQFF	TGCGCCAGCAGCTTGGGTTTAGCTAGCGGGAGTGGTGAGCAGTTCTTC
NA	TRBV18	NA	TRBJ2-3	CASSLYGTAADTQYF	TGTGCCAGCTCACTGTATGGGACGGCGGCCGATACGCAGTATTTT
NA	TRBV5-4	few	TRBJ1-5	CASSLGGAINQPQHF	TGTGCCAGCAGCTTGGGGGGTGCCATCAATCAGCCCCAGCATTTT
NA	TRBV5-4	NA	TRBJ2-3	CASSTPRAGTDTQYF	TGTGCCAGCAGCACCCCCAGAGCTGGCACAGATACGCAGTATTTT
TRBD2	TRBV10-3	NA	TRBJ2-7	CAAQGGREAYEQYF	TGTGCCGCGCAGGGAGGACGGGAGGCCTACGAGCAGTACTTC
NA	TRBV4-1	few	TRBJ2-2	CASSQPLYTGELFF	TGCGCCAGCAGCCAACCACTCTACACCGGGGAGCTGTTTTTT
TRBD1	TRBV29-1	NA	TRBJ2-7	CSVLVRGTYEQYF	TGCAGCGTTTTGGTCAGGGGGACCTACGAGCAGTACTTC
TRBD2	TRBV12-3/TRBV12-4	few	TRBJ2-1	CASSLRTRGEQFF	TGTGCCAGCAGTTTGCGGACTAGAGGAGAGCAGTTCTTC
TRBD2	TRBV12-3/TRBV12-4	NA	TRBJ2-1	CASSPSGLAGSYNEQFF	TGTGCCAGCAGTCCTTCTGGGCTAGCGGGATCATACAATGAGCAGTTCTTC
NA	TRBV10-3	NA	TRBJ2-5	CAISESTETQYF	TGTGCCATCAGTGAGTCGACGGAGACCCAGTACTTC
TRBD2	TRBV3-1	few	TRBJ2-1	CASSQERGRAHNEQFF	TGTGCCAGCAGCCAAGAACGCGGGAGGGCCCACAATGAGCAGTTCTTC
TRBD2	TRBV7-9	NA	TRBJ2-3	CASSSRTSGRGDTQYF	TGTGCCAGCAGCTCCAGGACTAGCGGGAGGGGAGATACGCAGTATTTT
TRBD1	TRBV12-3/TRBV12-4	NA	TRBJ2-5	CASSLRTGGIGETQYF	TGTGCCAGCAGTCTGAGGACAGGGGGCATCGGGGAGACCCAGTACTTC
NA	TRBV15	NA	TRBJ2-2	CATSREQATGELFF	TGTGCCACCAGCAGAGAACAGGCCACCGGGGAGCTGTTTTTT
NA	TRBV5-1	NA	TRBJ1-2	CASSLSTGTNYGYTF	TGCGCCAGCAGCTTGTCTACGGGAACTAACTATGGCTACACCTTC
NA	TRBV11-2	NA	TRBJ1-1	CASSFQLTGTEAFF	TGTGCCAGCAGTTTCCAACTGACGGGAACTGAAGCTTTCTTT
TRBD1	TRBV20-1	few	TRBJ2-3	CSAPSSTGGISTDTQYF	TGCAGTGCTCCTAGTTCGACAGGGGGCATAAGCACAGATACGCAGTATTTT
TRBD1	TRBV6-1	NA	TRBJ2-5	CASSAQGASGETQYF	TGTGCCAGCAGTGCACAGGGGGCATCGGGAGAGACCCAGTACTTC
TRBD1	TRBV20-1	few	TRBJ1-1	CSAITGGATEAFF	TGCAGTGCTATAACAGGGGGAGCCACTGAAGCTTTCTTT
TRBD2	TRBV24-1	NA	TRBJ2-5	CATSDLGGPGEGFETQYF	TGTGCCACCAGTGATTTAGGAGGGCCCGGGGAGGGCTTTGAGACCCAGTACTTC
TRBD1	TRBV4-1	NA	TRBJ2-3	CASSQAGQGEDTQYF	TGCGCCAGCAGCCAAGCAGGACAGGGGGAAGATACGCAGTATTTT
NA	TRBV7-7	few	TRBJ2-2	CASSPVTSSGELFF	TGTGCCAGCAGCCCGGTTACCTCCAGCGGGGAGCTGTTTTTT
TRBD2	TRBV7-2	NA	TRBJ2-7	CASSLTSGTLYEQYF	TGTGCCAGCAGCCTGACTAGCGGGACCCTCTACGAGCAGTACTTC
NA	TRBV6-5	few	TRBJ1-3	CASSYSKQSTTIYF	TGTGCCAGCAGTTACTCGAAACAGTCAACCACCATATATTTT
TRBD2	TRBV7-9	NA	TRBJ2-1	CASSWSGGVTHNEQFF	TGTGCCAGCAGCTGGAGCGGGGGGGTTACGCACAATGAGCAGTTCTTC
TRBD1	TRBV7-2	NA	TRBJ1-2	CASSLAPGTGGDYGYTF	TGTGCCAGCAGCTTAGCGCCCGGGACAGGGGGCGACTATGGCTACACCTTC
TRBD1	TRBV5-1	NA	TRBJ2-2	CASGDTLGQSTGELFF	TGCGCCAGTGGGGATACTTTGGGACAGTCCACCGGGGAGCTGTTTTTT
TRBD2	TRBV7-8	NA	TRBJ2-4	CASSLVVREGLSIQYF	TGTGCCAGCAGCTTAGTGGTCCGGGAGGGCCTAAGCATTCAGTACTTC
NA	TRBV6-4	few	TRBJ2-1	CASSGDSGLGNEQFF	TGTGCCAGCAGTGGAGACAGTGGTTTGGGCAATGAGCAGTTCTTC
NA	TRBV3-1	few	TRBJ2-2	CASSQRGAGELFF	TGTGCCAGCAGCCAAAGAGGGGCCGGGGAGCTGTTTTTT
NA	TRBV6-5	few	TRBJ2-6	CASSSNLYSGANVLTF	TGTGCCAGCAGTTCCAACCTTTACTCTGGGGCCAACGTCCTGACTTTC
TRBD2	TRBV29-1	NA	TRBJ2-7	CSVLGPIKPGGGYSSYEQYF	TGCAGCGTGTTGGGACCAATCAAACCGGGGGGGGGCTACAGCTCCTACGAGCAGTACTTC
TRBD2	TRBV11-2	NA	TRBJ2-1	CASRSLLAVVNEQFF	TGTGCCAGCAGGTCCTTACTAGCGGTGGTCAATGAGCAGTTCTTC
NA	TRBV25-1	NA	TRBJ2-7	CASSVEASYEQYF	TGTGCCAGCAGTGTGGAGGCGTCCTACGAGCAGTACTTC
TRBD1	TRBV7-9	NA	TRBJ2-7	CASSLAQGVTYF	TGTGCCAGCAGCTTAGCGCAGGGGGTTACGTACTTC
NA	TRBV3-1	NA	TRBJ1-1	CASSQSGTPNTEAFF	TGTGCCAGCAGCCAATCCGGGACACCGAACACTGAAGCTTTCTTT
TRBD1	TRBV12-3/TRBV12-4	few	TRBJ2-1	CASSPEDRWDRIYNEQFF	TGTGCCAGCAGCCCCGAAGACCGCTGGGACAGGATATACAATGAGCAGTTCTTC
TRBD2	TRBV5-1	few	TRBJ2-1	CASSLQREAYNEQFF	TGCGCCAGCAGCTTACAGCGGGAGGCCTACAATGAGCAGTTCTTC
TRBD2	TRBV2	few	TRBJ2-1	CASSEGLAGALFVNEQFF	TGTGCCAGCAGTGAGGGACTAGCGGGAGCTCTTTTCGTCAATGAGCAGTTCTTC
NA	TRBV29-1	NA	TRBJ1-2	CSVSEKTAGDYGYTF	TGCAGCGTTTCCGAAAAAACGGCGGGGGACTATGGCTACACCTTC